This record covers a single T cell receptor (beta chain). This entry is derived from a study of T cell responses to AZD1222 COVID-19 vaccine. CDR3 size: 15 residues. V dropped 0 bases and J dropped 3 bases, with 9 bases sitting between them. Germline V gene data show CDR1 as SGDLS and CDR2 as YYNGEE. Measured with immunoSEQ multiplex PCR; TCRdb has only the in-frame clones, and not every one. The data show some 140,000 clones, with around nine tenths seen just once and 5.5% held by the top ten. Sequenced material: peripheral blood, taken on day 0 of AZD1222 vaccination. The clonotype was recovered from an adult in good health. The gene calls are TRBV9 and TRBJ2-2; tentative D call: TRBD1 (6 bases). This CDR3 is CASSVGDTHTGELFF. In DNA form, the CDR3 reads TGTGCCAGCAGCGTAGGGGACACCCACACCGGGGAGCTGTTTTTT. The full variable domain, its missing parts supplied by reference TRBV9 and TRBJ2-2, is DSGVTQTPKHLITATGQRVTLRCSPRSGDLSVYWYQQSLDQGLQFLIQYYNGEERAKGNILERFSAQQFPDLHSELNLSSLELGDSALYFCASSVGDTHTGELFFGEGSRLTVL.